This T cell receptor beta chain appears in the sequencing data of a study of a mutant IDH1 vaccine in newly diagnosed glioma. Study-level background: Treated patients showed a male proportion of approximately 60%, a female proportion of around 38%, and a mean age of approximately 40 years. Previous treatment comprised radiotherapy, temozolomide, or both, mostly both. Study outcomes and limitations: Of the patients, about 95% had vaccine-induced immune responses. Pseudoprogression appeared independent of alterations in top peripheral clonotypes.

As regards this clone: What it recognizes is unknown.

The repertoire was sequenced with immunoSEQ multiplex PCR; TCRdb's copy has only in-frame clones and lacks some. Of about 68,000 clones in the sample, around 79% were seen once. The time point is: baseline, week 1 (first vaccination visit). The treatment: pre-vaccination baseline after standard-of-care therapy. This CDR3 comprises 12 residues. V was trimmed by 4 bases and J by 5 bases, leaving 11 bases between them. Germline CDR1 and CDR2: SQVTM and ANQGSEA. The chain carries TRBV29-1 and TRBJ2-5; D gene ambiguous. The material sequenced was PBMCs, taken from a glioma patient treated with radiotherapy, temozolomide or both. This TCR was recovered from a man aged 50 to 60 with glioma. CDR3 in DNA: TGCAGCGTTGTGGCCGATTGGGAGACCCAGTACTTC. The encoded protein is CSVVADWETQYF.